The present T cell receptor beta chain was sequenced within a study of blood T cell repertoires in COVID-19. In the study overall: Both acute and convalescent COVID-19 samples were obtained from the United States, Italy and Spain. Nucleic acid was either cDNA or gDNA, and it came from T cells, B-cell-depleted T cells, or PBMCs.

Authors' processing steps: Reference gene primer amplification gave nucleated cell count estimates. Clones were sequenced by immunoSEQ multiplex PCR, and TCRdb holds only the in-frame ones, with some missing. Clone size and the V and J calls come from that table; the DNA yielded D and trimming. The profile shows about 290,000 clones, around 81% of them singletons. This clonotype was sampled from a woman in her forties or fifties with active or convalescent COVID-19. Material for sequencing was peripheral blood.

CDR3 in DNA: TGTGCCAGCCATTCCACAGGGTTGAACACTGAAGCTTTCTTT. Its translation: CASHSTGLNTEAFF. The J gene is TRBJ1-1, the V gene TRBV25-1; maybe TRBD1 (6 bases). V lost 8 bases to trimming and J lost 0 bases, with 13 bases between them. Germline lookup yields CDR1 MGHDK and CDR2 SYGVNS. The CDR3 has 14 amino acids.